These 20 T cell receptor beta chains share one sample of origin, sequenced in a study of early T cells in non-severe SARS-CoV-2 infection. TCRdb re-called the 5' RACE reads with MiXCR, one entry per CDR3 protein. The sample shows some 100,000 distinct CDR3 sequences, over 12% of them seen only once. The specimen was whole blood. Receptors were obtained from an adult who was a healthcare worker with PCR-confirmed SARS-CoV-2 infection or an uninfected control (not recorded which).

The sample holds a few counts of this clonotype. This rearrangement joins TRBV5-1 to TRBJ2-3; TRBD2 aligns across 11 bases. From germline, CDR1 is SGHRS and CDR2 YFSETQ. CDR3 length: 18 residues. Germline trimming cut 3 bases from V and 10 bases from J; bases unmatched to any gene: 19. The CDR3 loop is CASSSTSSGGAPLRAQYF. Written as DNA, the CDR3 is TGCGCCAGCAGCTCGACGAGTAGCGGGGGGGCCCCCCTAAGAGCGCAGTATTTT.

This clonotype has only a few counts. This chain joins TRBV24-1 and TRBJ1-5; 8 bases match TRBD1. The V and J ends lost 4 bases and 4 bases, in that order; junction bases with no gene match: 8. CDR3 length: 16 residues. Looked up from germline, CDR1 is KGHDR and CDR2 is SFDVKD. The CDR3 protein is CATSDRTGFGNQPQHF. The CDR3 DNA reads TGTGCCACCAGTGACCGGACAGGGTTTGGAAATCAGCCCCAGCATTTT.

The J gene is TRBJ1-5, the V gene TRBV9; D is ambiguous. V shed 0 bases and J shed 5 bases, with 6 bases lying between them. Germline V gives CDR1 SGDLS, CDR2 YYNGEE. The CDR3 runs to 13 residues. CDR3 bases: TGTGCCAGCAGCGTAGGCGTCGATCAGCCCCAGCATTTT. Its protein is CASSVGVDQPQHF.

This clonotype appeared many times. The chain links TRBV6-6 to TRBJ2-3; 8 positions match TRBD2. Trimming removed 2 bases from V and 2 bases from J; junction bases left unmatched: 3. Germline values: CDR1 MNHNY, CDR2 SVGAGI (reference sequence). The CDR3 spans 15 residues. The CDR3 protein is CASSYSGGLTDTQYF. Here the CDR3 DNA reads TGTGCCAGCAGTTACAGCGGGGGCCTCACAGATACGCAGTATTTT.

This chain links TRBV6-5 with TRBJ2-2; 14 bases are a match to TRBD2. This CDR3 has 17 residues. V lost 6 bases and J lost 1; bases outside the gene matches: 4. Germline CDR1 is MNHEY and CDR2 is SVGAGI. The CDR3 loop reads CASSQTSGGENTGELFF. In DNA form, the CDR3 reads TGTGCCAGCAGCCAGACTAGCGGGGGGGAGAACACCGGGGAGCTGTTTTTT.

This clonotype was detected a few times. V is TRBV5-1 and J is TRBJ1-5; D unclear. Trimming shortened V by 0 bases and J by 0 bases, and 7 bases separated the two germline ends. CDR3 length: 15 residues. CDR1 is SGHRS, CDR2 YFSETQ, per germline. The CDR3: CASSLEPNSNQPQHF. CDR3 in DNA: TGCGCCAGCAGCTTGGAGCCTAATAGCAATCAGCCCCAGCATTTT.

The genes are TRBV20-1 and TRBJ1-2, with D uncertain. The CDR3 has 14 amino acids. V dropped 2 bases and J dropped 10 bases, with 20 bases sitting between them. In germline, CDR1 is DFQATT, CDR2 SNEGSKA (reference sequence). DNA of the CDR3: TGCAGTGCTAGACAAGGGAACAGTCCTATTGACTACACCTTC. Its translation: CSARQGNSPIDYTF.

In this sample, this clonotype turned up a few times. V is TRBV7-2 and J is TRBJ1-3; no reliable D call. Germline V gives CDR1 SGHTA, CDR2 FQGNSA. The CDR3 is made up of 13 amino acids. Trimming left V 4 bases short and J 4 bases short, with 8 bases between. The DNA for the CDR3 is TGTGCCAGCAGCTCCATGGTGGGAAACACCATATATTTT. This codes for CASSSMVGNTIYF.

This chain links TRBV5-1 with TRBJ2-2, with TRBD2 matching over 10 bases. This CDR3 has 16 residues. The V and J ends lost 0 bases and 5 bases, in that order; junction bases with no gene match: 4. Germline V CDR1 and CDR2: SGHRS, YFSETQ. The CDR3 reads CASSLDPSGGTGELFF. CDR3 nucleotides: TGCGCCAGCAGCTTGGATCCTAGCGGGGGTACCGGGGAGCTGTTTTTT.

In its sample, this clonotype was seen many times. The CDR3 bases are TGTGCCAGTAGTGAGGGGTTTATTCTCGCAGATACGCAGTATTTT. Translation: CASSEGFILADTQYF. This rearrangement joins TRBV19 to TRBJ2-3; D could derive from TRBD1 or TRBD2 (5 bases each). The CDR3 is 15 amino acids. CDR1 and CDR2 (germline): LNHDA, SQIVND (reference sequence). The germline V and J ends were trimmed by 5 bases and 4 bases, with 16 bases remaining between them.

The chain links TRBV12-3 or TRBV12-4 to TRBJ1-1; 9 bases map to TRBD1. The CDR3 contains 15 residues. With 5 bases clipped from V and 6 bases from J, the junction kept 10 bases outside the gene matches. The CDR3 here is CASSTWTGESAEAFF. The CDR3 nucleotides are TGTGCCAGCAGTACATGGACAGGGGAGAGCGCTGAAGCTTTCTTT.

This clonotype appeared a few times. This chain uses TRBV10-1 with TRBJ2-4; D is uncertain. Per germline, CDR1 WNHNN and CDR2 SYGVQD (reference sequence). CDR3 length equals 14 residues. The V end was cut by 2 bases, the J end by 1 base, with 6 bases between. As DNA, the CDR3 is TGCGCCAGCAGTGAGCTGTCGGCCAAAAACATTCAGTACTTC. Encoded protein: CASSELSAKNIQYF.

This clonotype appeared a few times. V and J are TRBV7-3 and TRBJ2-1, with unresolved D. Germline CDR1 and CDR2: SGHTA and FQGTGA. Trimming left V 2 bases short and J 9 bases short, with 17 bases between. The CDR3 covers 15 residues. In DNA form, the CDR3 reads TGTGCCAGCAGCTTAGAACCCCCACAACGGAGTGAGCAGTTCTTC. It translates to CASSLEPPQRSEQFF.

This clonotype was counted at least ten times. In DNA form, the CDR3 reads TGTGCCAGCAGCCAAGATTCGACTAGCGGCCCCTACAATGAGCAGTTCTTC. It translates to CASSQDSTSGPYNEQFF. The chain is built from TRBV3-1 and TRBJ2-1, with 9 bases aligning to TRBD2. Germline CDR1 and CDR2: LGHDT and YNNKEL (reference sequence). CDR3 size: 17 residues. Trimming at V came to 0 bases and at J to 2 bases, leaving 5 bases not matched to a gene.

This clonotype was seen a few times. The chain links TRBV6-2 or TRBV6-3 to TRBJ2-7; 9 nucleotides align to TRBD1. The CDR3 sequence is 14 residues long. V shed 6 bases, J shed 0 bases, and the junction held 3 bases outside the gene matches. The V gene's germline CDR1 is MNHEY and CDR2 SVGEGT. This chain's CDR3 is CASRGTGSSYEQYV. The CDR3 DNA is TGTGCCAGCAGAGGGACAGGGAGCTCCTACGAGCAGTACGTC.

J is TRBJ1-6 and V is TRBV7-2, with D perhaps TRBD1 (5 bases). Germline-derived CDR1 and CDR2 are SGHTA and FQGNSA. Trimming took off 1 base at V and 9 bases at J, with 13 bases between the two ends. This CDR3 is 15 amino acids long. In DNA, the CDR3 is TGTGCCAGCAGCTTAGAGGGGCCTCGGAGTTCACCCCTCCACTTT. It encodes CASSLEGPRSSPLHF.

CDR3 bases: TGCAGCCATCGGGGAGGGATGGGTGAGACCCAGTACTTC. As protein: CSHRGGMGETQYF. This chain joins TRBV29-1 and TRBJ2-5, with TRBD2 matching over 7 bases. The trim removed 8 bases at V and 5 bases at J, leaving 11 bases unmatched. Germline V CDR1 and CDR2: SQVTM, ANQGSEA. This CDR3 is built from 13 residues.

V and J are TRBV5-1 and TRBJ2-5, with D possibly being TRBD2 (7 bases). This CDR3 is built from 16 residues. CDR1 is SGHRS, CDR2 YFSETQ, per germline. The V end was cut by 4 bases, the J end by 3 bases, with 19 bases between. CDR3 amino acids: CASSPRGARGKETQYF. DNA of the CDR3: TGCGCCAGCAGCCCCCGGGGGGCAAGGGGGAAAGAGACCCAGTACTTC.

This clonotype appeared many times. V and J are TRBV2 and TRBJ2-2; 8 nucleotides line up with TRBD2. The length of the CDR3 is 14 residues. V was pared by 6 bases and J by 3 bases, with 3 bases of the junction left unmatched. Germline loops: CDR1 SNHLY, CDR2 FYNNEI. CDR3 sequence reads: CASRIAGHTGELFF. The CDR3 DNA sequence: TGTGCCAGCAGAATAGCGGGACACACCGGGGAGCTGTTTTTT.

The CDR3 here is CASSLRGAGGLPEDTQYF. In DNA, the CDR3 is TGCGCCAGCAGCTTGAGAGGAGCGGGGGGCCTCCCCGAAGATACGCAGTATTTT. The rearrangement uses TRBV5-1 and TRBJ2-3, with TRBD2 matching over 9 bases. Unmatched junction bases numbered 14, after V lost 1 base and J lost 5 bases. CDR1 and CDR2 (germline): SGHRS, YFSETQ. The CDR3 runs 18 residues.